Each of the 22 T cell receptor beta chains below was sequenced from the same sample in a study of blood T cell repertoires in COVID-19. Using immunoSEQ multiplex PCR, the repertoire was profiled, and TCRdb retains in-frame clones only, with some absent. The profile shows some 340,000 clones, 87% of them singletons. The sample was PBMCs or T cells enriched from blood (not recorded which). The receptors were gathered from a woman younger than 45 who had recovered from COVID-19.

The chain links TRBV11-3 to TRBJ2-2, with 7 bases aligning to TRBD1. V dropped 0 bases and J dropped 6; count of bases not matched to a gene: 4. The CDR3 extends over 15 amino acids. Germline CDR1 reads SGHNT; CDR2 reads YENEEA. The CDR3 region is CASSLEITGAGELFF. DNA for the CDR3: TGTGCCAGCAGCTTAGAAATCACAGGGGCCGGGGAGCTGTTTTTT.

The chain carries TRBV15 and TRBJ1-1, with D uncertain. The CDR3 contains 15 residues. Trimming took off 0 bases at V and 5 bases at J, with 13 bases between the two ends. Germline CDR1 LNHNV, CDR2 YYDKDF (reference sequence). CDR3 protein: CATSRDGGPRTEAFF. In DNA, the CDR3 is TGTGCCACCAGCAGAGATGGAGGCCCAAGGACTGAAGCTTTCTTT.

The table lists this clone with many counts. J is TRBJ1-1 and V is TRBV11-2; D perhaps matches TRBD1 (6 bases). The V end was cut by 1 base, the J end by 4 bases, with 16 bases between. The CDR3 covers 16 residues. CDR1 is SGHAT, CDR2 FQNNGV, per germline. CDR3 DNA sequence: TGTGCCAGCAGCTTAGTCGGCGGGGGCCGTGGCACTGAAGCTTTCTTT. Translated, it gives CASSLVGGGRGTEAFF.

This chain joins TRBV19 and TRBJ1-5, with TRBD1 identical over 8 bases. The CDR3 is 17 amino acids. The junction had 7 bases not matched to a gene; V was cut back by 0 bases and J by 3 bases. Per the germline V gene, CDR1 is LNHDA and CDR2 is SQIVND (reference sequence). The CDR3, as DNA: TGTGCCAGTAGTATAGAGGGGGGACAGGTCATCAATCAGCCCCAGCATTTT. It yields the protein CASSIEGGQVINQPQHF.

This clone has only one observation. The chain has TRBV11-2 and TRBJ1-5; D remains unclear. Germline loops: CDR1 SGHAT, CDR2 FQNNGV. V was shortened by 0 bases and J by 4 bases, with 7 bases between the two germline ends. The CDR3 covers 14 residues. This CDR3 is CASSLDRGNQPQHF. The DNA of the CDR3 is TGTGCCAGCAGCTTAGATCGAGGGAATCAGCCCCAGCATTTT.

This rearrangement joins TRBV28 to TRBJ1-5; weak D call: TRBD1 (6 bases). V shed 6 bases and J shed 4 bases, with 13 bases lying between them. Per germline, CDR1 MDHEN and CDR2 SYDVKM. The CDR3 extends over 14 amino acids. CDR3 nucleotides: TGTGCCAGCAGGACAGGTAGGAGGAATCAGCCCCAGCATTTT. Translating it yields CASRTGRRNQPQHF. Based on the CDR3 plus reference TRBV28 and TRBJ1-5, the full variable domain is DVKVTQSSRYLVKRTGEKVFLECVQDMDHENMFWYRQDPGLGLRLIYFSYDVKMKEKGDIPEGYSVSREKKERFSLILESASTNQTSMYLCASRTGRRNQPQHFGDGTRLSIL.

The CDR3 region is CASSLPMRGIYNEQFF. CDR3 nucleotide sequence: TGTGCCAGCAGCTTACCAATGCGGGGGATCTACAATGAGCAGTTCTTC. The chain links TRBV11-2 to TRBJ2-1, with TRBD2 matching over 7 bases. Trimming cost V 2 bases and J 3 bases; bases outside gene matches: 7. Per the germline V gene, CDR1 is SGHAT and CDR2 is FQNNGV. The CDR3 length is 16 residues.

J is TRBJ1-1 and V is TRBV25-1, with D possibly matching TRBD1 (6 bases). This CDR3 is 14 amino acids long. Germline assignment: CDR1 MGHDK and CDR2 SYGVNS. Trimming shortened V by 6 bases and J by 0 bases, and 11 bases separated the two germline ends. CDR3: CASRQGVVNTEAFF. Here the CDR3 DNA reads TGTGCCAGCAGACAGGGTGTAGTGAACACTGAAGCTTTCTTT.

J is TRBJ2-7 and V is TRBV6-5; 9 positions agree with TRBD2. The CDR3 consists of 14 residues. After removal of 10 bases from V and 1 base from J, the junction contained 8 bases not matched to a gene. Germline values: CDR1 MNHEY, CDR2 SVGAGI. CDR3 sequence reads: CAIRFSGGSYEQYF. Written as DNA, the CDR3 is TGTGCCATCCGCTTTAGCGGGGGATCCTACGAGCAGTACTTC.

For the CDR3, the DNA is TGCGCCAGCAGCCCGGGACAGGGGAATCAGCCCCAGCATTTT. This translates into CASSPGQGNQPQHF. The chain couples TRBV10-2 to TRBJ1-5; 10 bases map to TRBD1. Germline assignment: CDR1 WSHSY and CDR2 SAAADI. The CDR3 sequence is 14 residues long. The V gene end was trimmed by 6 bases and the J gene end by 4 bases; junction bases not matched to a gene: 3.

This chain joins TRBV19 and TRBJ2-5; TRBD2 matches 8 bases. The CDR3 has 13 amino acids. Germline CDR1 reads LNHDA; CDR2 reads SQIVND (reference sequence). Trimming cost V 6 bases and J 4 bases; bases outside gene matches: 4. The CDR3 bases are TGTGCCAGTAGCGGGGGGGCCAGAGAGACCCAGTACTTC. It yields the protein CASSGGARETQYF.

The CDR3 region has the DNA TGTGCCAGCAGCTCTTCGGGACTAGCATCTTACAATGAGCAGTTCTTC. It translates to CASSSSGLASYNEQFF. The V call is TRBV5-4, the J call TRBJ2-1; 9 bases are a match to TRBD2. The ends lost 3 bases at V and 4 bases at J; junction bases unmatched: 8. The CDR3 contains 16 residues. The germline V gene has CDR1 SGHNT and CDR2 YYREEE (reference sequence).

The chain is built from TRBV18 and TRBJ1-5, with D possibly being TRBD1 (6 bases). Trimming took off 6 bases at V and 5 bases at J, with 14 bases between the two ends. This CDR3 spans 14 amino acids. CDR1 KGHSH and CDR2 LQKENI come from the germline V gene. DNA for the CDR3: TGTGCCAGCTCGCACGGGACAAACTATCAGCCCCAGCATTTT. It translates to CASSHGTNYQPQHF.

The chain uses TRBV13 and TRBJ1-2, with D perhaps TRBD1 (5 bases). Trimming removed 4 bases at V and 4 bases at J, with 13 bases between. Germline CDR1 is PRHDT and CDR2 is FYEKMQ (reference sequence). The CDR3 runs to 14 residues. CDR3 protein: CASSWGDGSYGYTF. The CDR3 DNA follows: TGTGCCAGCAGCTGGGGGGACGGGAGCTATGGCTACACCTTC.

The chain is built from TRBV25-1 and TRBJ1-2; D gene unclear. This CDR3 is 14 amino acids long. Germline CDR1 reads MGHDK; CDR2 reads SYGVNS. Trimming left V 2 bases short and J 9 bases short, with 16 bases between. The CDR3 coding sequence is TGTGCCAGCAGTGAACCTGACTCTTTAAGGAGCTACACCTTC. It codes for CASSEPDSLRSYTF.

The genes are TRBV5-6 and TRBJ2-7; D not resolved. This CDR3 has 13 amino acids. The germline V and J ends were trimmed by 2 bases and 5 bases, with 11 bases remaining between them. In germline, CDR1 is SGHDT, CDR2 YYEEEE. The chain's CDR3 is CASSLPRNDEQYF. CDR3 DNA sequence: TGTGCCAGCAGCTTACCGCGGAATGACGAGCAGTACTTC. The complete variable domain, with remaining parts taken from reference TRBV5-6 and TRBJ2-7, reads DAGVTQSPTHLIKTRGQQVTLRCSPKSGHDTVSWYQQALGQGPQFIFQYYEEEERQRGNFPDRFSGHQFPNYSSELNVNALLLGDSALYLCASSLPRNDEQYFGPGTRLTVT.

CDR3 DNA: TGTGCCAGCAGCTATAGCGGGGGGGTTTACAATGAGCAGTTCTTC. Encoded protein: CASSYSGGVYNEQFF. The gene calls are TRBV7-3 and TRBJ2-1; 11 bases fit TRBD2. The germline V gene encodes CDR1 SGHTA and CDR2 FQGTGA. V shed 4 bases, J shed 4 bases, and the junction held 3 bases outside the gene matches. The CDR3 spans 15 residues.

This chain joins TRBV2 and TRBJ1-6, with D unresolved. Per the germline V gene, CDR1 is SNHLY and CDR2 is FYNNEI. The CDR3 totals 17 residues. Trimming took off 4 bases at V and 2 bases at J, with 15 bases between the two ends. The CDR3 reads CASSGGVSMAYNSPLHF. The CDR3 bases are TGTGCCAGCAGTGGCGGGGTCTCGATGGCCTATAATTCACCCCTCCACTTT.

The V call is TRBV18, the J call TRBJ1-5, with TRBD1 identical over 7 bases. The CDR3 loop spans 13 amino acids. CDR1 and CDR2 from the germline V gene are KGHSH and LQKENI. V lost 5 bases, J lost 5 bases, and 3 bases stayed unmatched. The CDR3 nucleotides read TGTGCCAGCTCATTTGACAGGGATCAGCCCCAGCATTTT. It translates to CASSFDRDQPQHF. The entire variable domain, with the rest obtained from reference TRBV18 and TRBJ1-5, is as follows: NAGVMQNPRHLVRRRGQEARLRCSPMKGHSHVYWYRQLPEEGLKFMVYLQKENIIDESGMPKERFSAEFPKEGPSILRIQQVVRGDSAAYFCASSFDRDQPQHFGDGTRLSIL.

V gene TRBV15 combines with J gene TRBJ2-3; TRBD2 agrees at 7 bases. This CDR3 is built from 14 residues. J gave up 2 bases and V 8 bases, and 7 bases lay outside the gene matches. Germline V lookup: CDR1 LNHNV, CDR2 YYDKDF (reference sequence). For the CDR3, the DNA is TGTGCCACCTTTACAGCGGGGTCCACAGATACGCAGTATTTT. This sequence encodes CATFTAGSTDTQYF.

This sequence joins TRBV5-5 and TRBJ1-5, with 8 bases identical to TRBD1. The CDR3 is 14 residues long. Trimming took 4 bases from V and 6 from J; bases not matched to a gene: 6. Germline loops: CDR1 SGHKS, CDR2 YYEKEE (reference sequence). The CDR3 region is CASSPDRGGQPQHF. CDR3 in DNA: TGTGCCAGCAGCCCCGACAGGGGAGGTCAGCCCCAGCATTTT.

The gene calls are TRBV2 and TRBJ2-7; D may be TRBD2 (6 bases). CDR3 length: 13 residues. Germline V gene data show CDR1 as SNHLY and CDR2 as FYNNEI. Between the trimmed V and J ends, which lost 8 bases and 2 bases, there was a span of 13 bases. The DNA for the CDR3 is TGTGCCAGCGCCGGGGGTTCCCCCTACGAGCAGTACTTC. Amino acids: CASAGGSPYEQYF. Looking up the rest from reference TRBV2 and TRBJ2-7 gives the full variable domain: EPEVTQTPSHQVTQMGQEVILRCVPISNHLYFYWYRQILGQKVEFLVSFYNNEISEKSEIFDDQFSVERPDGSNFTLKIRSTKLEDSAMYFCASAGGSPYEQYFGPGTRLTVT.